This TCR beta chain derives from a study of CXCR3-negative and CXCR3-positive naive CD8 T cells. Each TRB cDNA library was prepared by 5' RACE (with UMI labels). TCRdb re-called the 5' RACE reads, yielding one record per CDR3 amino acid sequence without DNA. The sample includes 100,000 to 150,000 distinct CDR3 sequences. Regarding this clonotype: Antigen unknown.

Study results and caveats: The study found comparably high diversity in both naive subsets and much lower diversity in memory CD8+ cells.

The CDR3 sequence is 14 residues long. Germline CDR1 reads SGHDT; CDR2 reads YYEEEE. This chain links TRBV5-6 with TRBJ2-1. The clonotype originates from a human donor in good health. Some clones in this sample may be carry-over from other donors' samples. Sequenced sample: naive CXCR3- CD8+ T cells from blood. As to subset: CD45RO-CCR7+CD27+CD95- naive CD8+ T cells lacking CXCR3 (TNR3-). The CDR3 spells CASRFFESINEQFF.